These 21 T cell receptor beta chains were all obtained from the same sample, sequenced in a study of blood T cell repertoires in COVID-19. Data came from immunoSEQ multiplex PCR; TCRdb stores just in-frame clones and leaves some out. The table includes 53,000 or so clones, 90% detected once. Source material: peripheral blood. The receptor source for this set is a human donor in a cohort sampled during active COVID-19.

This chain links TRBV10-3 with TRBJ2-2; 8 bases are shared with TRBD1. V lost 10 bases to trimming and J lost 4 bases; unmatched junction nucleotides: 5. Germline V gene lookup returns CDR1 ENHRY and CDR2 SYGVKD. There are 13 residues in the CDR3. CDR3 residues: CATRGQATGELFF. The DNA of the CDR3 is TGTGCCACCAGGGGACAGGCCACCGGGGAGCTGTTTTTT.

This clone has just one count. The V and J genes are TRBV7-8 and TRBJ1-1, with D perhaps TRBD1 (6 bases). V dropped 6 bases and J dropped 0 bases, with 11 bases sitting between them. CDR1 SGHVS and CDR2 FQNEAQ come from the germline V gene. The CDR3 sequence is 14 residues long. The CDR3 bases are TGTGCCAGCAGGGGGAGGGGGATGAACACTGAAGCTTTCTTT. Its protein is CASRGRGMNTEAFF.

The chain recombines TRBV13 with TRBJ1-1, with D unresolved. Germline V gene data show CDR1 as PRHDT and CDR2 as FYEKMQ (reference sequence). Trimming took off 2 bases at V and 1 base at J, with 11 bases between the two ends. CDR3 length: 15 residues. The DNA for the CDR3 is TGTGCCAGCAGCTTATACGGTTACGGGAACACTGAAGCTTTCTTT. Translated: CASSLYGYGNTEAFF.

J is TRBJ1-2 and V is TRBV5-1; perhaps TRBD1 as D (6 bases). The CDR3 is 14 residues long. CDR1 and CDR2 from the germline V gene are SGHRS and YFSETQ. V lost 4 bases and J lost 4, with 14 bases in between. CDR3: CASSTTGTSYGYTF. The CDR3, as DNA: TGCGCCAGCAGCACGACAGGCACAAGCTATGGCTACACCTTC. The full variable domain, with the rest looked up from reference TRBV5-1 and TRBJ1-2, is KAGVTQTPRYLIKTRGQQVTLSCSPISGHRSVSWYQQTPGQGLQFLFEYFSETQRNKGNFPGRFSGRQFSNSRSEMNVSTLELGDSALYLCASSTTGTSYGYTFGSGTRLTVV.

The CDR3 region is CSASSGQGSPLHF. The CDR3 DNA follows: TGCAGTGCTAGTTCGGGACAGGGATCACCCCTCCACTTT. The chain joins TRBV20-1 to TRBJ1-6; TRBD1 matches 9 bases. The CDR3 spans 13 residues. After removal of 3 bases from V and 10 bases from J, the junction contained 4 bases not matched to a gene. Germline V gene sequence: CDR1 DFQATT, CDR2 SNEGSKA (reference sequence).

The rearrangement joins TRBV7-2 to TRBJ2-5; the D gene is possibly TRBD2 (6 bases). Germline CDR1 and CDR2: SGHTA and FQGNSA. The CDR3 runs 16 residues. V lost 5 bases to trimming and J lost 4 bases, with 20 bases between them. CDR3 DNA sequence: TGTGCCAGCAGCCCACCCGGAACCCTAGCGAGAGAGACCCAGTACTTC. The encoded protein is CASSPPGTLARETQYF.

This chain joins TRBV10-3 and TRBJ1-1, with D possibly TRBD1 on 6 matching bases. The CDR3 totals 15 residues. Trimming cost V 6 bases and J 3 bases, with 17 bases left between them. From germline, CDR1 is ENHRY and CDR2 SYGVKD. CDR3 sequence reads: CAIRTDSRGDTEAFF. CDR3 DNA sequence: TGTGCCATCAGAACGGACAGCAGAGGGGACACTGAAGCTTTCTTT.

This clone was recorded only once. This rearrangement joins TRBV14 to TRBJ1-2; 7 bases map to TRBD1. This CDR3 contains 14 residues. Germline loops: CDR1 SGHDN, CDR2 FVKESK. Losses at the gene ends were 4 bases for V and 4 bases for J; bases not matched to a gene: 6. CDR3 protein: CASSPWTGGYGYTF. CDR3 coding DNA: TGTGCCAGCAGCCCCTGGACAGGTGGCTATGGCTACACCTTC.

This clone was recorded a few times. V gene TRBV12-3 or TRBV12-4 combines with J gene TRBJ2-2; no clear D. V was shortened by 6 bases and J by 1 base, with 6 bases between the two germline ends. The CDR3 is made up of 13 amino acids. The CDR3 reads CASRRQNTGELFF. The CDR3 coding sequence is TGTGCCAGCAGGAGACAGAACACCGGGGAGCTGTTTTTT.

CDR3 protein: CASGEAGSYEQYF. The CDR3 nucleotides are TGTGCCTCGGGCGAAGCGGGGAGCTACGAGCAGTACTTC. This rearrangement joins TRBV6-5 to TRBJ2-7; TRBD2 matches 7 bases. J was trimmed by 3 bases and V by 11 bases; bases with no gene match: 10. The CDR3 runs 13 residues. Looked up from germline, CDR1 is MNHEY and CDR2 is SVGAGI.

The chain carries TRBV19 and TRBJ1-2, with 8 bases lining up with TRBD1. This CDR3 is 13 amino acids long. Germline V gene lookup returns CDR1 LNHDA and CDR2 SQIVND (reference sequence). Germline trimming cut 10 bases from V and 6 bases from J; bases unmatched to any gene: 10. CDR3 sequence reads: CATSLRGRDGYTF. The CDR3 bases are TGTGCCACCTCACTCAGGGGGCGAGATGGCTACACCTTC.

This clone was detected once. The V gene is TRBV28, the J gene TRBJ2-1; 14 positions agree with TRBD2. Germline trimming cut 5 bases from V and 8 bases from J; bases unmatched to any gene: 8. This CDR3 spans 16 amino acids. The germline gives CDR1 MDHEN, CDR2 SYDVKM. CDR3 residues: CASSTQTSGRAYEQFF. CDR3 bases: TGTGCCAGCAGTACCCAGACTAGCGGGAGGGCCTATGAGCAGTTCTTC.

The chain uses TRBV5-6 and TRBJ1-3; 7 bases align to TRBD1. Unmatched junction bases numbered 6, after V lost 3 bases and J lost 0 bases. The CDR3 runs 16 residues. The germline V gene has CDR1 SGHDT and CDR2 YYEEEE. The CDR3, as DNA: TGTGCCAGCAGCTACGGACAGGCCCACTCTGGAAACACCATATATTTT. Residues: CASSYGQAHSGNTIYF.

V and J are TRBV9 and TRBJ2-2; maybe TRBD1 (5 bases). The CDR3 totals 11 residues. The germline V gene has CDR1 SGDLS and CDR2 YYNGEE. With 7 bases removed from V and 9 bases from J, the gap between germline ends came to 10 bases. This chain's CDR3 is CASGWGRELFF. DNA for the CDR3: TGTGCCAGCGGGTGGGGCCGGGAGCTGTTTTTT.

The V and J genes are TRBV13 and TRBJ1-2; D is possibly TRBD1 (6 bases). In germline, CDR1 is PRHDT, CDR2 FYEKMQ (reference sequence). CDR3 length: 14 residues. Trimming pared 2 bases from V and 4 bases from J, leaving 11 bases between. The CDR3 region is CASSLQGSIYGYTF. The CDR3 coding sequence is TGTGCCAGCAGCTTACAGGGGTCGATCTATGGCTACACCTTC.

The V gene is TRBV30, the J gene TRBJ2-7, with 7 bases matching TRBD1. Losses at the gene ends were 0 bases for V and 5 bases for J; bases not matched to a gene: 4. Germline loops: CDR1 GTSNPN, CDR2 SVGIG (reference sequence). The CDR3 sequence is 13 residues long. The CDR3 nucleotides read TGTGCCTGGAGTGTCTCGACAGGGCACGAGCAGTACGTC. Translated, it gives CAWSVSTGHEQYV.

The chain employs TRBV4-1 and TRBJ2-3, with TRBD1 as a possible D gene (5 bases). The V end lost 4 bases, the J end lost 3 bases, and 20 bases lay between the germline ends. Germline CDR1 is MGHRA and CDR2 is YSYEKL. CDR3 size: 17 residues. The CDR3 spells CASSLRAWITNTDTQYF. The DNA of the CDR3 is TGCGCCAGCAGCCTCAGGGCCTGGATCACTAATACAGATACGCAGTATTTT.

This sequence joins TRBV4-1 and TRBJ2-3; D perhaps matches TRBD2 (7 bases). The CDR3 is made up of 15 amino acids. Trimming removed 1 base from V and 6 bases from J, with 14 bases in between. CDR1 and CDR2 (germline): MGHRA, YSYEKL. CDR3 in amino acids: CASSQVAGAGDTQYF. CDR3 bases: TGCGCCAGCAGCCAAGTTGCGGGGGCCGGTGATACGCAGTATTTT.

The V gene is TRBV6-5, the J gene TRBJ1-6, with D possibly being TRBD1 (6 bases). Germline loops: CDR1 MNHEY, CDR2 SVGAGI. CDR3 size: 13 residues. V dropped 5 bases and J dropped 9 bases, with 11 bases sitting between them. The CDR3 DNA is TGTGCCAGCAGTCGGGACACCGGTTCACCCCTCCACTTT. It specifies CASSRDTGSPLHF.

The chain employs TRBV5-8 and TRBJ1-1, with D tentatively TRBD1 (5 bases). The CDR3 is made up of 17 amino acids. Trimming removed 0 bases at V and 3 bases at J, with 18 bases between. The V gene's germline CDR1 is SGHTS and CDR2 YDEGEE. CDR3 sequence reads: CASSLVWDGGGDTEAFF. DNA for the CDR3: TGTGCCAGCAGCTTGGTCTGGGACGGCGGGGGGGACACTGAAGCTTTCTTT. The full variable domain, its missing parts supplied by reference TRBV5-8 and TRBJ1-1, is EAGVTQSPTHLIKTRGQQATLRCSPISGHTSVYWYQQALGLGLQFLLWYDEGEERNRGNFPPRFSGRQFPNYSSELNVNALELEDSALYLCASSLVWDGGGDTEAFFGQGTRLTVV.

This clone has a single count. The J gene is TRBJ2-3, the V gene TRBV5-1, with TRBD2 matching over 10 bases. The CDR3 has 20 residues. Germline loops: CDR1 SGHRS, CDR2 YFSETQ. J lost 3 bases, V lost 3 bases, and 19 bases had no gene match. The CDR3 bases are TGCGCCAGCAGCTCGGAATCCCTAGCGGGGGAGCAAATGGGGACAGATACGCAGTATTTT. Its translation: CASSSESLAGEQMGTDTQYF.